The sample holds a few counts of the clone carrying this T cell receptor beta chain. Its cognate antigen is unknown. Trimming removed 2 bases from V and 7 bases from J; junction bases left unmatched: 13. Germline CDR1 reads SGHNT; CDR2 reads YYREEE (reference sequence). The CDR3 runs to 17 residues. Amplification used 60 Vbeta primers and 13 Jbeta primers. Per the study methods: Later analysis identified tens of millions of unique TCR beta chains, about 12 million shared. Data came from immunoSEQ multiplex PCR; TCRdb stores just in-frame clones and leaves some out. From that table come the V and J calls and clone size; the DNA was used to work out D and trimming. The table includes more than 85,000 clones, 73% detected once. This entry comes from a study of cytomegalovirus exposure and HLA in healthy donors. Whole-study results and caveats: Immune exposure information comprised only CMV serostatus. In an earlier analysis, most TCR beta V segments were productive about 87% or about 30% of the time.

The rearrangement uses TRBV5-4 and TRBJ2-2; 8 nucleotides line up with TRBD2. Source material: PBMCs. The receptor's source is a middle-aged man in good health and CMV-seronegative. The CDR3 coding sequence is TGTGCCAGCAGCTTACGGGAGGGAGGGCCCCGCGGCGGGGAGCTGTTTTTT. Residues: CASSLREGGPRGGELFF.